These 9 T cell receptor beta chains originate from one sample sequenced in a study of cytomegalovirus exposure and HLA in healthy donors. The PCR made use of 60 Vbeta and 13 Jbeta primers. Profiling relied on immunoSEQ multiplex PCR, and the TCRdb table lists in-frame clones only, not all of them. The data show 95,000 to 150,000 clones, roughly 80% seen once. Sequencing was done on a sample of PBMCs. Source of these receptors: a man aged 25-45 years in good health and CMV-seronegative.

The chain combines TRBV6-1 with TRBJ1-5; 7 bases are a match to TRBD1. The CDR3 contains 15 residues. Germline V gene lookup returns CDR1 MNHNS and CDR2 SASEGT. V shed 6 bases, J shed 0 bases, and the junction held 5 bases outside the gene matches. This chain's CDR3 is CASRGTVYSNQPQHF. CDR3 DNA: TGTGCCAGCAGGGGGACAGTTTATAGCAATCAGCCCCAGCATTTT.

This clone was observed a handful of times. The DNA of the CDR3 is TGTGCCAGCAGGAGTAATCTAGCGGGGGGCCGGGGAGAGACCCAGTACTTC. Its protein product is CASRSNLAGGRGETQYF. This chain uses TRBV7-2 with TRBJ2-5, with TRBD2 matching over 11 bases. The CDR3 is 17 amino acids. Trimming took 6 bases from V and 4 from J; bases not matched to a gene: 13. The germline CDR1 and CDR2 sequences are SGHTA and FQGNSA. The entire variable domain, with the rest obtained from reference TRBV7-2 and TRBJ2-5, is as follows: GAGVSQSPSNKVTEKGKDVELRCDPISGHTALYWYRQSLGQGLEFLIYFQGNSAPDKSGLPSDRFSAERTGGSVSTLTIQRTQQEDSAVYLCASRSNLAGGRGETQYFGPGTRLLVL.

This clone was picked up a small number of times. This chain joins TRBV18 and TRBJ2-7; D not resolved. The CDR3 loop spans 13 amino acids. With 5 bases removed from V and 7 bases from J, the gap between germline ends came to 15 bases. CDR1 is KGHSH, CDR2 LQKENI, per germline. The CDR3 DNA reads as TGTGCCAGCTCATCCAAGGTCTCGGGTGAGCAGTACTTC. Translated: CASSSKVSGEQYF. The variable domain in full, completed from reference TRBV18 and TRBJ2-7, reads NAGVMQNPRHLVRRRGQEARLRCSPMKGHSHVYWYRQLPEEGLKFMVYLQKENIIDESGMPKERFSAEFPKEGPSILRIQQVVRGDSAAYFCASSSKVSGEQYFGPGTRLTVT.

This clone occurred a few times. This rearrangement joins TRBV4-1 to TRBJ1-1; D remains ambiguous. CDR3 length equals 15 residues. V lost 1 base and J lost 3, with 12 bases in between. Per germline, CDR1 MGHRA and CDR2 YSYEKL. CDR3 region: CASSQGRVGDTEAFF. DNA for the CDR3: TGCGCCAGCAGCCAAGGGAGGGTGGGAGACACTGAAGCTTTCTTT.

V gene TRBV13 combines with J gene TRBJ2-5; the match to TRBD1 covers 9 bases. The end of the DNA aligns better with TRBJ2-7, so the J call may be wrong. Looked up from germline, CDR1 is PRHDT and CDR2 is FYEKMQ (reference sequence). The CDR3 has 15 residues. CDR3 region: CASSYYGTGNGEQYF. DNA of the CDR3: TGTGCCAGCAGCTACTACGGGACAGGGAACGGCGAGCAGTACTTC.

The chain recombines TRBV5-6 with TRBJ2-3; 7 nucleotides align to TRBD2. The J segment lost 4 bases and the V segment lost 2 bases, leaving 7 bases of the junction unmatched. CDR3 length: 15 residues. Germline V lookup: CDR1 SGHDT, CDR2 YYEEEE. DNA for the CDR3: TGTGCCAGCAGCTTACAAAGGGAGGGGCCAGATACGCAGTATTTT. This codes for CASSLQREGPDTQYF.

The CDR3 DNA is TGTGCCTGGAGTGAAGACAGGGGTACCGGGGAGCTGTTTTTT. It yields the protein CAWSEDRGTGELFF. V usage is TRBV30 and J usage is TRBJ2-2; TRBD1 aligns across 8 bases. The J segment lost 5 bases and the V segment lost 1 base, leaving 3 bases of the junction unmatched. CDR3 size: 14 residues. Germline lookup yields CDR1 GTSNPN and CDR2 SVGIG (reference sequence).

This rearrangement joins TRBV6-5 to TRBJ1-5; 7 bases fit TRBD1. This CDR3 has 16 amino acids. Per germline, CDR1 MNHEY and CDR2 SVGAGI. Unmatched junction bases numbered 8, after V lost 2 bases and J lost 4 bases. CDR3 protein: CASSYRRTGGNQPQHF. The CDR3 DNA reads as TGTGCCAGCAGTTACCGGAGGACAGGCGGGAATCAGCCCCAGCATTTT.

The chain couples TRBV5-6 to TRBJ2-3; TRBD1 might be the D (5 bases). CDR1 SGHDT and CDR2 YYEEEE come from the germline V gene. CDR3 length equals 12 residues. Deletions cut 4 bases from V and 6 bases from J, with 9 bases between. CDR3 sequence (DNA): TGTGCCAGCAGCCCCAGACAGGATACGCAGTATTTT. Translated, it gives CASSPRQDTQYF.